These 23 T cell receptor beta chains were sequenced from one sample in a study of OX40 agonist ivuxolimab in advanced cancers. Generated by immunoSEQ multiplex PCR, the TCRdb table keeps only in-frame clones and is missing some. Here the sample spans roughly 70,000 clones, 82% being singletons. Sample: CD4+ or CD8+ T cells sorted from blood, taken in a trial of the OX40 agonist ivuxolimab. All receptors derive from an adult with an advanced solid tumor such as melanoma, head and neck, liver or kidney cancer.

The chain carries TRBV5-4 and TRBJ1-1; D uncertain. The ends were cut back, 2 bases at V and 8 bases at J, with 10 bases in the middle. The CDR3 covers 12 residues. CDR1 SGHNT and CDR2 YYREEE come from the germline V gene (reference sequence). In nucleotides, the CDR3 is TGTGCCAGCAGCTTTCGCCGTTCGGAAGCTTTCTTT. It codes for CASSFRRSEAFF.

The chain joins TRBV7-8 to TRBJ1-4; TRBD1 agrees at 8 bases. The CDR3 has 15 residues. The germline CDR1 and CDR2 sequences are SGHVS and FQNEAQ. V shed 4 bases, J shed 5 bases, and the junction held 6 bases outside the gene matches. CDR3 sequence reads: CASSSQGVRNEKLFF. CDR3 DNA: TGTGCCAGCAGCTCACAGGGGGTTAGGAATGAAAAACTGTTTTTT. Combining the CDR3 with reference TRBV7-8 and TRBJ1-4 gives the whole variable domain GAGVSQSPRYKVAKRGQDVALRCDPISGHVSLFWYQQALGQGPEFLTYFQNEAQLDKSGLPSDRFFAERPEGSVSTLKIQRTQQEDSAVYLCASSSQGVRNEKLFFGSGTQLSVL.

This clone was found a few times. The gene calls are TRBV19 and TRBJ2-1; D not resolved. Looked up from germline, CDR1 is LNHDA and CDR2 is SQIVND (reference sequence). Trimming shortened V by 6 bases and J by 7 bases, and 7 bases separated the two germline ends. The CDR3 contains 11 residues. CDR3 region: CASRQLNEQFF. CDR3 coding DNA: TGTGCCAGTAGACAACTGAATGAGCAGTTCTTC.

The gene calls are TRBV6-1 and TRBJ1-2, with D unresolved. The V and J ends lost 3 bases and 0 bases respectively, with 5 bases between them. The CDR3 length is 13 residues. Germline CDR1 and CDR2: MNHNS and SASEGT. The chain's CDR3 is CASSELANYGYTF. CDR3 sequence (DNA): TGTGCCAGCAGTGAGTTGGCTAACTATGGCTACACCTTC.

The chain links TRBV19 to TRBJ1-1; no clear D gene. The germline gives CDR1 LNHDA, CDR2 SQIVND (reference sequence). The CDR3 totals 11 residues. Trimming stripped 7 bases from V and 10 bases from J, with 13 bases between. CDR3 amino acids: CASISHGGAFF. DNA of the CDR3: TGTGCCAGTATATCCCATGGAGGAGCTTTCTTT.

The gene calls are TRBV28 and TRBJ1-5; D is undetermined. The V gene lost 7 bases and the J gene lost 1 base, with 11 bases spanning the gap. There are 14 residues in the CDR3. CDR1 MDHEN and CDR2 SYDVKM come from the germline V gene. The CDR3 reads CASKQGPSNQPQHF. CDR3 nucleotide sequence: TGTGCCAGCAAGCAAGGACCGAGCAATCAGCCCCAGCATTTT. Full variable domain (outside the CDR3, taken from reference TRBV28 and TRBJ1-5): DVKVTQSSRYLVKRTGEKVFLECVQDMDHENMFWYRQDPGLGLRLIYFSYDVKMKEKGDIPEGYSVSREKKERFSLILESASTNQTSMYLCASKQGPSNQPQHFGDGTRLSIL.

In its sample, this clone was seen once. The chain is built from TRBV11-2 and TRBJ1-2; TRBD1 aligns across 9 bases. Germline CDR1 is SGHAT and CDR2 is FQNNGV. The CDR3 sequence is 15 residues long. J lost 8 bases, V lost 7 bases, and 14 bases had no gene match. The CDR3 DNA follows: TGTGCCAGCACCGAGGGGGCGGGACAGGGACCCGGCTACACCTTC. As protein: CASTEGAGQGPGYTF.

The CDR3 coding sequence is TGCGCCAGCAGCCAAGGGTCGGGACAGGGGTATGAAAAACTGTTTTTT. Its protein is CASSQGSGQGYEKLFF. The rearrangement links TRBV4-1 to TRBJ1-4; 10 positions agree with TRBD1. The V gene end was trimmed by 1 base and the J gene end by 6 bases; junction bases not matched to a gene: 5. The CDR3 spans 16 residues. Germline CDR1 is MGHRA and CDR2 is YSYEKL.

This rearrangement joins TRBV27 to TRBJ2-1, with D hard to call. CDR1 and CDR2 from the germline V gene are MNHEY and SMNVEV (reference sequence). Trimming removed 3 bases at V and 6 bases at J, with 15 bases between. The length of the CDR3 is 15 residues. CDR3: CASSLESPTFNEQFF. The CDR3 nucleotides are TGTGCCAGCAGTTTGGAAAGCCCTACCTTCAATGAGCAGTTCTTC.

The chain has TRBV29-1 and TRBJ2-5; the match to TRBD2 covers 10 bases. Losses at the gene ends were 6 bases for V and 1 base for J; bases not matched to a gene: 11. Germline lookup yields CDR1 SQVTM and CDR2 ANQGSEA. The CDR3 has 16 amino acids. The CDR3 protein is CSVLPASGRPQETQYF. The CDR3 DNA reads as TGCAGCGTCCTTCCTGCTAGCGGGAGACCCCAAGAGACCCAGTACTTC. Variable domain in full (rest from reference TRBV29-1 and TRBJ2-5): SAVISQKPSRDICQRGTSLTIQCQVDSQVTMMFWYRQQPGQSLTLIATANQGSEATYESGFVIDKFPISRPNLTFSTLTVSNMSPEDSSIYLCSVLPASGRPQETQYFGPGTRLLVL.

This chain connects TRBV6-4 to TRBJ1-1, with D hard to call. Trimming shortened V by 6 bases and J by 3 bases, and 11 bases separated the two germline ends. Germline V gives CDR1 MRHNA, CDR2 SNTAGT. The CDR3 loop spans 13 amino acids. This chain's CDR3 is CASSTEVDTEAFF. CDR3 sequence (DNA): TGTGCCAGCAGCACTGAGGTGGACACTGAAGCTTTCTTT.

The sample holds a few counts of this clone. In DNA, the CDR3 is TGTGCCAGTAGTATGTCTAGTTTTCGAAGTGAGGAGACCCAGTACTTC. It yields the protein CASSMSSFRSEETQYF. V and J are TRBV19 and TRBJ2-5; D is undetermined. Germline V lookup: CDR1 LNHDA, CDR2 SQIVND (reference sequence). Between the trimmed V and J ends, which lost 3 bases and 5 bases, there was a span of 19 bases. This CDR3 is 16 amino acids long.

This clone counts as medium-sized. The CDR3 DNA follows: TGTGCCAGCAGCTTAGTGGGCGGTTCGATTTACGAGCAGTACGTC. Protein: CASSLVGGSIYEQYV. The chain recombines TRBV11-2 with TRBJ2-7; D gene uncertain. The CDR3 contains 15 residues. Deletions cut 1 base from V and 4 bases from J, with 14 bases between. Germline-derived CDR1 and CDR2 are SGHAT and FQNNGV.

The chain recombines TRBV6-6 with TRBJ2-5; D gene unclear. Trimming shortened V by 6 bases and J by 3 bases, and 8 bases separated the two germline ends. CDR3 size: 12 residues. Germline lookup yields CDR1 MNHNY and CDR2 SVGAGI (reference sequence). The CDR3 here is CASRLQKETQYF. The CDR3 coding sequence is TGTGCCAGCAGGCTACAGAAAGAGACCCAGTACTTC.

The CDR3 sequence is CASSLEGQANYGYTF. The CDR3 DNA reads TGTGCCAGCAGCTTGGAGGGCCAGGCAAACTATGGCTACACCTTC. The chain recombines TRBV5-6 with TRBJ1-2; no firm D call. The CDR3 covers 15 residues. V gave up 0 bases and J gave up 2 bases, with 11 bases separating them. Germline V lookup: CDR1 SGHDT, CDR2 YYEEEE.

CDR3 DNA: TGTGCCAGCAGCGATGGGGCCAACGTCCTGACTTTC. Its protein product is CASSDGANVLTF. This sequence joins TRBV14 and TRBJ2-6; D not certain. CDR3 length equals 12 residues. Trimming stripped 5 bases from V and 3 bases from J, with 2 bases between. CDR1 SGHDN and CDR2 FVKESK come from the germline V gene.

On this clone itself: The junction departs from germline at one end; a sequencing error may be responsible. The chain joins TRBV2 to TRBJ1-3, with D hard to call. This CDR3 region has 12 residues. The germline gives CDR1 SNHLY, CDR2 FYNNEI. The CDR3 coding sequence is TGTGCCAGCAAACTCTTTGGAGACACCATATATTTT. This encodes CASKLFGDTIYF. Complete variable domain (other parts from reference TRBV2 and TRBJ1-3): EPEVTQTPSHQVTQMGQEVILRCVPISNHLYFYWYRQILGQKVEFLVSFYNNEISEKSEIFDDQFSVERPDGSNFTLKIRSTKLEDSAMYFCASKLFGDTIYFGEGSWLTVV.

The chain is built from TRBV7-9 and TRBJ2-3; TRBD2 agrees at 9 bases. The CDR3 consists of 16 residues. V dropped 4 bases and J dropped 1; count of bases not matched to a gene: 6. Germline lookup yields CDR1 SEHNR and CDR2 FQNEAQ (reference sequence). CDR3 region: CASSSGKRGGTDTQYF. The CDR3 DNA reads TGTGCCAGCAGCTCTGGCAAGCGGGGGGGCACAGATACGCAGTATTTT.

The chain is built from TRBV5-4 and TRBJ1-1; 9 nucleotides line up with TRBD1. Trimming cost V 4 bases and J 8 bases; bases outside gene matches: 12. Looked up from germline, CDR1 is SGHNT and CDR2 is YYREEE (reference sequence). The CDR3 loop spans 15 amino acids. This CDR3 reads CASSVEGQGIVEAFF. CDR3 DNA sequence: TGTGCCAGCAGCGTGGAGGGACAGGGCATAGTCGAAGCTTTCTTT.

In its sample, this clone was seen a few times. The chain combines TRBV9 with TRBJ1-5; D is undetermined. Per the germline V gene, CDR1 is SGDLS and CDR2 is YYNGEE. With 0 bases removed from V and 0 bases from J, the gap between germline ends came to 7 bases. CDR3 length: 15 amino acids. The CDR3 DNA reads TGTGCCAGCAGCGTAGAGGCAGATAGCAATCAGCCCCAGCATTTT. Its protein product is CASSVEADSNQPQHF.

In its sample, this clone was seen a few times. The chain couples TRBV6-5 to TRBJ1-1; 12 bases are shared with TRBD1. The V gene end was trimmed by 0 bases and the J gene end by 9 bases; junction bases not matched to a gene: 5. The CDR3 consists of 15 residues. The germline CDR1 and CDR2 sequences are MNHEY and SVGAGI. CDR3 bases: TGTGCCAGCAGTTACTCGGGACAGGGGGCCTGGAAAGCTTTCTTT. This sequence encodes CASSYSGQGAWKAFF.

V and J are TRBV18 and TRBJ1-5; no reliable D call. Germline loops: CDR1 KGHSH, CDR2 LQKENI. The CDR3 runs to 15 residues. Trimming removed 2 bases from V and 1 base from J, with 9 bases in between. The DNA of the CDR3 is TGTGCCAGCTCACCAAGTGCCAGAAGCAATCAGCCCCAGCATTTT. Its protein product is CASSPSARSNQPQHF.

The chain couples TRBV30 to TRBJ2-1; 11 bases are a match to TRBD2. Germline-derived CDR1 and CDR2 are GTSNPN and SVGIG (reference sequence). This CDR3 region has 17 residues. The junction had 12 bases not matched to a gene; V was cut back by 8 bases and J by 0 bases. In DNA form, the CDR3 reads TGTGCCAGGGGAGCTAGCGGGAGGTCGAGCTCCTACAATGAGCAGTTCTTC. This gives the protein CARGASGRSSSYNEQFF.